This is a list of T cell receptor beta chains from one sample in a study of T cell responses to AZD1222 COVID-19 vaccine. The repertoire was sequenced with immunoSEQ multiplex PCR; TCRdb's copy has only in-frame clones and lacks some. The table records 150,000 or so clones, roughly nine tenths of them present only once. Sequencing used peripheral blood, obtained on day 0 of AZD1222 vaccination. These receptors were collected from an adult in good health. The CDR3 runs from the conserved cysteine through the conserved F or W. A D gene is named only where the DNA matches it firmly. Clone size, where shown, is once, few, many, or a class for clones that have expanded.

d_call: TRBD2; clone_size: NA; j_call: TRBJ2-5; v_call: TRBV4-3; cdr3_nt: TGCGCCAGCAGCCTACTGACCCCGGGACTAGCGGGAGGGGATGGGTTAGAGACCCAGTACTTC; cdr3_aa: CASSLLTPGLAGGDGLETQYF
d_call: NA; clone_size: NA; j_call: TRBJ1-4; v_call: TRBV11-2; cdr3_nt: TGTGCCAGCAGCTTAGGGTTGATGGCAGGGAATGAAAAACTGTTTTTT; cdr3_aa: CASSLGLMAGNEKLFF
d_call: TRBD1; clone_size: few; j_call: TRBJ2-1; v_call: TRBV5-4; cdr3_nt: TGTGCCAGCAGCTCGGCACACAGGGGGCTCTCAAACAATGAGCAGTTCTTC; cdr3_aa: CASSSAHRGLSNNEQFF
d_call: NA; clone_size: NA; j_call: TRBJ2-7; v_call: TRBV11-2; cdr3_nt: TGTGCCAGCAGCTTAGGAATGTACCCTACTTTCCCCTACGAGCAGTACTTC; cdr3_aa: CASSLGMYPTFPYEQYF
d_call: NA; clone_size: NA; j_call: TRBJ2-3; v_call: TRBV7-9; cdr3_nt: TGTGCCAGCAGCTTAGGGGTGGCAGATACGCAGTATTTT; cdr3_aa: CASSLGVADTQYF
d_call: NA; clone_size: NA; j_call: TRBJ1-4; v_call: TRBV7-9; cdr3_nt: TGTGCCAGCAGCTTAGCGAGAGGAGCAACTAATGAAAAACTGTTTTTT; cdr3_aa: CASSLARGATNEKLFF
d_call: NA; clone_size: NA; j_call: TRBJ1-6; v_call: TRBV7-2; cdr3_nt: TGTGCCAGCAGCTTACAGAGGACGGGAAATTCACCCCTCCACTTT; cdr3_aa: CASSLQRTGNSPLHF
d_call: NA; clone_size: NA; j_call: TRBJ1-5; v_call: TRBV2; cdr3_nt: TGTGCCAGCAGCACTCGTAGTACCCTTCAGCCCCAGCATTTT; cdr3_aa: CASSTRSTLQPQHF
d_call: NA; clone_size: NA; j_call: TRBJ1-3; v_call: TRBV28; cdr3_nt: TGTGCCAGCAGTACCCGGGTTTGGTTCCCCCACACCATATATTTT; cdr3_aa: CASSTRVWFPHTIYF
d_call: NA; clone_size: NA; j_call: TRBJ1-1; v_call: TRBV3-1/TRBV3-2; cdr3_nt: TGTGCCAGCAGCCAAGGGACCCTGAACACTGAAGCTTTCTTT; cdr3_aa: CASSQGTLNTEAFF
d_call: TRBD1; clone_size: NA; j_call: TRBJ2-2; v_call: TRBV19; cdr3_nt: TGTGCCAGTACACAGGGGGCCTACACCACCGGGGAGCTGTTTTTT; cdr3_aa: CASTQGAYTTGELFF
d_call: NA; clone_size: once; j_call: TRBJ1-2; v_call: TRBV7-9; cdr3_nt: TGTGCCAGCAGCTTAAGTAACTATGGCTACACCTTC; cdr3_aa: CASSLSNYGYTF
d_call: NA; clone_size: NA; j_call: TRBJ1-1; v_call: TRBV12-3/TRBV12-4; cdr3_nt: TGTGCCAGCAGTTTGGGGGGTCGGACTGAAGCTTTCTTT; cdr3_aa: CASSLGGRTEAFF
d_call: NA; clone_size: NA; j_call: TRBJ2-1; v_call: TRBV3-1/TRBV3-2; cdr3_nt: TGTGCCAGCAGCCAAGAGGGGGACGATGAGTTCTTC; cdr3_aa: CASSQEGDDEFF
d_call: TRBD2; clone_size: NA; j_call: TRBJ2-5; v_call: TRBV28; cdr3_nt: TGTGCCAGCAGGCGGACTAGGCAAGAGACCCAGTACTTC; cdr3_aa: CASRRTRQETQYF
d_call: TRBD1; clone_size: NA; j_call: TRBJ2-7; v_call: TRBV28; cdr3_nt: TGTGCCAGCAGCCGACCGGGACAGGGGAAGTACGAGCAGTACTTC; cdr3_aa: CASSRPGQGKYEQYF
d_call: TRBD1; clone_size: NA; j_call: TRBJ1-4; v_call: TRBV4-2; cdr3_nt: TGTGCCAGCAGCCCCCAGGACAGGGATGTGAATGAAAAACTGTTTTTT; cdr3_aa: CASSPQDRDVNEKLFF
d_call: TRBD1; clone_size: NA; j_call: TRBJ1-2; v_call: TRBV7-2; cdr3_nt: TGTGCCAGCAGCTTAGCTAAAACGGTGGTTGGGACAGGGGTTGGCTACACCTTC; cdr3_aa: CASSLAKTVVGTGVGYTF
d_call: TRBD1; clone_size: NA; j_call: TRBJ2-6; v_call: TRBV16; cdr3_nt: TGTGCCAGCAGCCAACACTCTCGAATAGTCGGACAGGGGGCGCTTGCTGGGGCCAACGTCCTGACTTTC; cdr3_aa: CASSQHSRIVGQGALAGANVLTF
d_call: NA; clone_size: NA; j_call: TRBJ1-2; v_call: TRBV11-2; cdr3_nt: TGTGCCAGCAGCCCAGGAAGGGGTCCCGACTATGGCTACACCTTC; cdr3_aa: CASSPGRGPDYGYTF
d_call: NA; clone_size: NA; j_call: TRBJ1-4; v_call: TRBV14; cdr3_nt: TGTGCCAGCAGCCAAGATGTTAGGGCTGGGGGTGAAAAACTGTTTTTT; cdr3_aa: CASSQDVRAGGEKLFF
d_call: NA; clone_size: NA; j_call: TRBJ1-5; v_call: TRBV2; cdr3_nt: TGTGCCAGCAGTCGGGACACTCCCAATCAGCCCCAGCATTTT; cdr3_aa: CASSRDTPNQPQHF